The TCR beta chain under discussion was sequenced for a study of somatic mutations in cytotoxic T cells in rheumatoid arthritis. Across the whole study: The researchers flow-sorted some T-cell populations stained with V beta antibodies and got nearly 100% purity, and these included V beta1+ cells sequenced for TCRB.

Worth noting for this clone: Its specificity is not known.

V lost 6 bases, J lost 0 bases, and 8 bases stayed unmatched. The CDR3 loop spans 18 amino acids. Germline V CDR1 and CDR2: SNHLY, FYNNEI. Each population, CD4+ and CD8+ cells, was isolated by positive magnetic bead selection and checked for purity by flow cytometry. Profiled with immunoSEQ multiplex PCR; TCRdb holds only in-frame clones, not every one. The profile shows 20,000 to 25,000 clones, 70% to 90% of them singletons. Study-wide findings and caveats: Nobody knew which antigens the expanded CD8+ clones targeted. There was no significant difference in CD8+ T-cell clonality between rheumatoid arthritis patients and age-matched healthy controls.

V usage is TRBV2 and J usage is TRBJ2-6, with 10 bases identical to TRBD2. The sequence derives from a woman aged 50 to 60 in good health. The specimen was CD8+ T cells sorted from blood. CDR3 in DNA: TGTGCCAGCAGATCAGCTAGCGGGGGTACCTCTGGGGCCAACGTCCTGACTTTC. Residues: CASRSASGGTSGANVLTF. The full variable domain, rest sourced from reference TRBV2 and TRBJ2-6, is EPEVTQTPSHQVTQMGQEVILRCVPISNHLYFYWYRQILGQKVEFLVSFYNNEISEKSEIFDDQFSVERPDGSNFTLKIRSTKLEDSAMYFCASRSASGGTSGANVLTFGAGSRLTVL.